Shown below are 25 T cell receptor beta chains from a single sample sequenced in a study of graft-versus-host responses after intestinal transplantation. For these receptors, no antigen is known. This table comes from immunoSEQ multiplex PCR, and its TCRdb copy is limited to in-frame clones, with some not included. The sample lists tens of thousands of clones, more than 85% occurring once. The source material was unstimulated CD4+ T cells sorted from spleen or lymph node cells, sampled before transplant. Receptor source: a human donor who was the organ donor for an intestinal transplant.

The V call is TRBV10-3, the J call TRBJ2-3; 8 bases fit TRBD2. Trimming took 10 bases from V and 0 from J; bases not matched to a gene: 6. The CDR3 has 14 amino acids. Germline loops: CDR1 ENHRY, CDR2 SYGVKD. For the CDR3, the DNA is TGTGCCAGTACCGGGAGGGGGAGCACAGATACGCAGTATTTT. It codes for CASTGRGSTDTQYF.

The chain recombines TRBV30 with TRBJ1-1; 7 nucleotides align to TRBD1. This CDR3 has 15 residues. CDR1 is GTSNPN, CDR2 SVGIG, per germline (reference sequence). J gave up 4 bases and V 3 bases, and 11 bases lay outside the gene matches. The CDR3 is CAWRRTQGLVTEAFF. CDR3 DNA: TGTGCCTGGAGGCGAACACAGGGGCTGGTCACTGAAGCTTTCTTT.

The chain uses TRBV6-5 and TRBJ1-2; 7 bases are shared with TRBD1. V lost 0 bases, J lost 4 bases, and 8 bases stayed unmatched. This CDR3 contains 16 residues. Germline values: CDR1 MNHEY, CDR2 SVGAGI. The CDR3 DNA sequence: TGTGCCAGCAGTTACTCTTCAGGAGCAGGGGGCTATGGCTACACCTTC. Residues: CASSYSSGAGGYGYTF.

Details on this clone: This sample also contains other DNA sequences that code for the same CDR3. The chain is built from TRBV7-9 and TRBJ2-3; 10 nucleotides match TRBD2. The length of the CDR3 is 16 residues. The J segment lost 3 bases and the V segment lost 2 bases, leaving 5 bases of the junction unmatched. CDR1 SEHNR and CDR2 FQNEAQ come from the germline V gene (reference sequence). The CDR3 coding sequence is TGTGCCAGCAGCTTATTAGCGGGAGGTGGTACAGATACGCAGTATTTT. Protein sequence: CASSLLAGGGTDTQYF.

The V call is TRBV2, the J call TRBJ2-2; TRBD1 might be the D (6 bases). The V end was cut by 6 bases, the J end by 6 bases, with 17 bases between. This CDR3 is 15 amino acids long. Germline V CDR1 and CDR2: SNHLY, FYNNEI. CDR3 in DNA: TGTGCCAGCAGCGGAGGACAGTTTCGTGCCGGGGAGCTGTTTTTT. Its protein is CASSGGQFRAGELFF.

The gene calls are TRBV9 and TRBJ1-6; 10 bases line up with TRBD1. Germline V gene data show CDR1 as SGDLS and CDR2 as YYNGEE. This CDR3 comprises 15 residues. With 0 bases clipped from V and 7 bases from J, the junction kept 1 base outside the gene matches. The CDR3 sequence: CASSVEGQGNSPLHF. The CDR3 nucleotides read TGTGCCAGCAGCGTAGAGGGACAGGGGAATTCACCCCTCCACTTT. Drawing the rest from reference TRBV9 and TRBJ1-6, the complete variable domain is DSGVTQTPKHLITATGQRVTLRCSPRSGDLSVYWYQQSLDQGLQFLIQYYNGEERAKGNILERFSAQQFPDLHSELNLSSLELGDSALYFCASSVEGQGNSPLHFGNGTRLTVT.

The CDR3 bases are TGTGCCAGCAGATCAATCGGAAAACTGTTTTTT. Its translation is CASRSIGKLFF. V gene TRBV6-1 combines with J gene TRBJ1-4; D gene unclear. V shed 6 bases and J shed 10 bases, with 9 bases lying between them. Germline CDR1 and CDR2: MNHNS and SASEGT. The CDR3 runs to 11 residues.

The gene calls are TRBV6-5 and TRBJ1-2, with D possibly TRBD1 on 5 matching bases. Germline V gives CDR1 MNHEY, CDR2 SVGAGI. This CDR3 region has 14 residues. Trimming took off 0 bases at V and 2 bases at J, with 7 bases between the two ends. Here the CDR3 reads CASSYSTENYGYTF. CDR3 coding DNA: TGTGCCAGCAGTTACTCGACAGAAAACTATGGCTACACCTTC.

This clone was observed a single time. This chain's CDR3 is CASSQAGGERTVDTGELFF. In nucleotides, the CDR3 is TGCGCCAGCAGCCAAGCGGGAGGGGAAAGGACGGTGGACACCGGGGAGCTGTTTTTT. The chain has TRBV4-1 and TRBJ2-2; TRBD2 aligns across 8 bases. This CDR3 has 19 residues. The J segment lost 3 bases and the V segment lost 1 base, leaving 13 bases of the junction unmatched. Germline V gene sequence: CDR1 MGHRA, CDR2 YSYEKL.

J is TRBJ1-2 and V is TRBV7-9; the D is unclear. The CDR3 sequence is 12 residues long. The V gene lost 1 base and the J gene lost 4 bases, with 4 bases spanning the gap. Germline CDR1 and CDR2: SEHNR and FQNEAQ (reference sequence). The chain's CDR3 is CASSLDSYGYTF. The DNA for the CDR3 is TGTGCCAGCAGCTTAGACAGCTATGGCTACACCTTC.

V is TRBV7-5 and J is TRBJ1-1. TRBV7-5 is tagged as a pseudogene. The CDR3 totals 13 residues. The CDR3 nucleotides are TGTGCCAGAAGCTTAAGGAGGAAGACTGAAGCTTTCTTT. Residues: CARSLRRKTEAFF.

J is TRBJ2-7 and V is TRBV15; the D gene is possibly TRBD2 (5 bases). Germline V gene lookup returns CDR1 LNHNV and CDR2 YYDKDF (reference sequence). CDR3 length: 13 amino acids. Trimming removed 1 base from V and 3 bases from J, with 7 bases in between. The CDR3: CATSRAEGYEQYF. As DNA, the CDR3 is TGTGCCACCAGCAGAGCTGAGGGCTACGAGCAGTACTTC.

This rearrangement joins TRBV19 to TRBJ1-6; D might be TRBD1 (5 bases). Deletions cut 3 bases from V and 9 bases from J, with 12 bases between. CDR1 is LNHDA and CDR2 is SQIVND in the germline V gene (reference sequence). The CDR3 consists of 14 residues. The CDR3 region is CASSIGGGGSPLHF. CDR3 nucleotides: TGTGCCAGTAGTATCGGGGGTGGAGGTTCACCCCTCCACTTT. Full variable domain (rest looked up from reference TRBV19 and TRBJ1-6): DGGITQSPKYLFRKEGQNVTLSCEQNLNHDAMYWYRQDPGQGLRLIYYSQIVNDFQKGDIAEGYSVSREKKESFPLTVTSAQKNPTAFYLCASSIGGGGSPLHFGNGTRLTVT.

This sequence joins TRBV7-2 and TRBJ2-5; 9 bases align to TRBD2. The CDR3 length is 15 residues. CDR1 is SGHTA and CDR2 is FQGNSA in the germline V gene. V lost 3 bases and J lost 4; bases outside the gene matches: 6. Here the CDR3 DNA reads TGTGCCAGCAGCTTCCTTAGCGGGGGCCGAGAGACCCAGTACTTC. Its translation: CASSFLSGGRETQYF.

J is TRBJ2-7 and V is TRBV9; TRBD1 agrees at 9 bases. The ends lost 1 base at V and 6 bases at J; junction bases unmatched: 11. Germline V gene sequence: CDR1 SGDLS, CDR2 YYNGEE. The length of the CDR3 is 16 residues. This CDR3 is CASSVSPGTGKSEQYF. The CDR3, as DNA: TGTGCCAGCAGCGTATCTCCGGGGACAGGGAAATCCGAGCAGTACTTC.

This clone turned up a few times. Other DNA sequences in the same sample also yield this CDR3. The chain recombines TRBV30 with TRBJ1-5; D perhaps matches TRBD1 (5 bases). Trimming removed 0 bases from V and 2 bases from J, with 5 bases in between. CDR1 GTSNPN and CDR2 SVGIG come from the germline V gene (reference sequence). There are 13 residues in the CDR3. The CDR3 DNA reads TGTGCCTGGAGTGTACAGGGCAATCAGCCCCAGCATTTT. Translation gives CAWSVQGNQPQHF.

The J gene is TRBJ2-7, the V gene TRBV5-6; D is perhaps TRBD2 (5 bases). The CDR3 has 15 residues. Trimming pared 0 bases from V and 4 bases from J, leaving 14 bases between. Germline values: CDR1 SGHDT, CDR2 YYEEEE. CDR3 in amino acids: CASSLAPSSLYEQYF. CDR3 sequence (DNA): TGTGCCAGCAGCTTGGCCCCTAGCAGTCTTTACGAGCAGTACTTC.

This chain connects TRBV5-1 to TRBJ1-2; possibly TRBD1 for D (5 bases). The CDR3 has 14 amino acids. The V and J ends lost 4 bases and 3 bases respectively, with 13 bases between them. The germline CDR1 and CDR2 sequences are SGHRS and YFSETQ. This CDR3 is CASSLGLGDYGYTF. In DNA, the CDR3 is TGCGCCAGCAGCCTGGGACTAGGAGACTATGGCTACACCTTC. The variable domain in full, with the rest retrieved from reference TRBV5-1 and TRBJ1-2, is KAGVTQTPRYLIKTRGQQVTLSCSPISGHRSVSWYQQTPGQGLQFLFEYFSETQRNKGNFPGRFSGRQFSNSRSEMNVSTLELGDSALYLCASSLGLGDYGYTFGSGTRLTVV.

This chain connects TRBV30 to TRBJ2-5, with D perhaps matching TRBD1 (5 bases). Germline V gene sequence: CDR1 GTSNPN, CDR2 SVGIG (reference sequence). The germline V and J ends were trimmed by 4 bases and 2 bases, with 17 bases remaining between them. This CDR3 comprises 15 residues. The CDR3 DNA reads TGTGCCTGGAAAGGGGATGAAGGGGAACAAGAGACCCAGTACTTC. Protein product: CAWKGDEGEQETQYF.

The J gene is TRBJ2-5, the V gene TRBV6-8; D perhaps matches TRBD2 (8 bases). The V gene's germline CDR1 is MNHGY and CDR2 SAAAGT. Trimming took 6 bases from V and 5 from J, leaving 22 bases between them. The length of the CDR3 is 16 residues. The CDR3 sequence is CASSSRLAPRGETQYF. The CDR3 DNA sequence: TGTGCCAGCAGCTCACGACTAGCGCCCAGGGGGGAGACCCAGTACTTC.

J is TRBJ1-6 and V is TRBV12-5, with no clear D. This CDR3 region has 14 residues. Between the trimmed V and J ends, which lost 7 bases and 0 bases, there was a span of 7 bases. Germline V gene lookup returns CDR1 LGHNT and CDR2 FRNRAP. The chain's CDR3 is CASARDSYNSPLHF. The DNA for the CDR3 is TGTGCTAGTGCCCGGGACTCCTATAATTCACCCCTCCACTTT.

CDR3 sequence reads: CASSQGAPDTQYF. CDR3 sequence (DNA): TGTGCCAGTAGCCAGGGGGCCCCAGATACGCAGTATTTT. The rearrangement links TRBV19 to TRBJ2-3, with 8 bases lining up with TRBD1. Germline CDR1 and CDR2: LNHDA and SQIVND (reference sequence). Trimming at V came to 6 bases and at J to 4 bases, leaving 3 bases not matched to a gene. CDR3 size: 13 residues.

The chain has TRBV28 and TRBJ1-2; no definite D call. In germline, CDR1 is MDHEN, CDR2 SYDVKM. V was cut by 3 bases and J by 8 bases, with 13 bases left in between. The CDR3 has 13 amino acids. CDR3: CASSFQLDGGYTF. In nucleotides, the CDR3 is TGTGCCAGCAGTTTCCAACTAGACGGAGGCTACACCTTC.

V usage is TRBV7-3 and J usage is TRBJ2-1; a possible D gene is TRBD2 (7 bases). Germline V gene data show CDR1 as SGHTA and CDR2 as FQGTGA. Trimming took off 3 bases at V and 3 bases at J, with 12 bases between the two ends. The CDR3 runs to 15 residues. Here the CDR3 DNA reads TGTGCCAGCAGCTTGGGGGGGGGCTTCTACAATGAGCAGTTCTTC. It is translated as CASSLGGGFYNEQFF.

The V gene is TRBV18, the J gene TRBJ1-4; D gene unclear. The V and J ends lost 4 bases and 1 base respectively, with 7 bases between them. This CDR3 comprises 14 residues. Germline V gives CDR1 KGHSH, CDR2 LQKENI. In DNA form, the CDR3 reads TGTGCCAGCTCACTTCGTATAACTAATGAAAAACTGTTTTTT. Amino acids: CASSLRITNEKLFF. The full variable domain, with the rest looked up from reference TRBV18 and TRBJ1-4, is NAGVMQNPRHLVRRRGQEARLRCSPMKGHSHVYWYRQLPEEGLKFMVYLQKENIIDESGMPKERFSAEFPKEGPSILRIQQVVRGDSAAYFCASSLRITNEKLFFGSGTQLSVL.